This is a list of T cell receptor beta chains from one sample in a study of low-dose radiotherapy and immunotherapy resistance in tumors. MiXCR was run by TCRdb on the reads, yielding one entry per CDR3 protein. Of 75,000 to 95,000 distinct CDR3 sequences listed, around 18% are singletons. This specimen was PBMCs, taken before treatment. The receptor source for this set is a male donor with prostate cancer. Each CDR3 is given with its conserved first and last residue. D genes are given only for firm matches. Only some rows state a clone size, as once, few, many or a class for expanded clones.

v_call	d_call	j_call	clone_size	cdr3_aa	cdr3_nt
TRBV7-9	-	TRBJ1-6	-	CASSPAGESPLHF	TGTGCCAGCAGTCCGGCAGGGGAATCACCCCTCCACTTT
TRBV19	TRBD1	TRBJ1-5	many	CASSIRPGQGFQPQHF	TGTGCCAGTAGTATAAGACCGGGACAGGGGTTTCAGCCCCAGCATTTT
TRBV29-1	-	TRBJ2-7	-	CSPASPTYEQYF	TGCAGCCCGGCGTCGCCGACCTACGAGCAGTACTTC
TRBV4-3	-	TRBJ2-7	-	CASSQNSYEQYF	TGCGCCAGCAGCCAGAACAGCTACGAGCAGTACTTC
TRBV18	-	TRBJ2-2	many	CASKTGQQNTGELFF	TGTGCCAGCAAAACAGGGCAGCAGAACACCGGGGAGCTGTTTTTT
TRBV25-1	-	TRBJ2-2	many	CASSPPRAGQRELFF	TGTGCCAGCAGTCCCCCAAGGGCTGGACAAAGGGAGCTGTTTTTT
TRBV5-1	-	TRBJ1-2	many	CASSLGEYGYTF	TGTGCCAGCAGCTTAGGGGAGTATGGCTACACCTTC
TRBV23-1	TRBD1	TRBJ1-1	many	CASRLTGGHTEAFF	TGCGCCAGCAGGTTGACAGGGGGCCACACTGAAGCTTTCTTT
TRBV30	-	TRBJ2-7	many	CAWSGKVLGEQYF	TGTGCCTGGAGTGGGAAGGTTTTGGGCGAGCAGTACTTC
TRBV5-1	TRBD2	TRBJ2-3	many	CASSSLAASTDTQYF	TGCGCCAGCAGCTCCCTAGCGGCTAGCACAGATACGCAGTATTTT
TRBV28	TRBD1	TRBJ1-1	many	CATETGGTEAFF	TGTGCCACGGAGACAGGGGGCACTGAAGCTTTCTTT
TRBV20-1	TRBD1	TRBJ1-2	many	CSAKTGDHGYTF	TGCAGTGCTAAGACAGGGGATCATGGCTACACCTTC
TRBV2	TRBD1	TRBJ1-6	many	CASRTTGQGYNSPLHF	TGTGCCAGCAGAACCACGGGACAGGGCTATAATTCACCCCTCCACTTT
TRBV6-2/TRBV6-3	TRBD1	TRBJ2-7	many	CASGKDRVYEQYF	TGTGCCAGCGGCAAGGACAGGGTCTACGAGCAGTACTTC
TRBV27	TRBD1	TRBJ1-4	many	CASRTGYNEKLFF	TGTGCCAGCAGGACAGGGTATAATGAAAAACTGTTTTTT
TRBV11-1	TRBD1	TRBJ2-2	many	CASSFRGTDTGELFF	TGTGCCAGCAGCTTTCGTGGGACAGACACCGGGGAGCTGTTTTTT
TRBV27	-	TRBJ1-6	many	CATTPPANRYNSPLHF	TGTGCCACTACACCCCCAGCAAACCGCTATAATTCACCCCTCCACTTT
TRBV19	-	TRBJ2-7	many	CASSTRSLVYEQYF	TGTGCCAGTAGCACCCGATCACTAGTCTACGAGCAGTACTTC
TRBV5-1	-	TRBJ2-1	many	CASSSDGTSYNEQFF	TGCGCCAGCAGCTCGGACGGGACAAGCTACAATGAGCAGTTCTTC
TRBV3-1	TRBD1	TRBJ2-1	once	CASSQGTGPEQFF	TGTGCCAGCAGCCAAGGGACAGGGCCTGAGCAGTTCTTC
TRBV7-2	TRBD1	TRBJ1-5	few	CASSKGWGQGGPQHF	TGTGCCAGCAGCAAAGGGTGGGGACAGGGCGGGCCCCAGCATTTT